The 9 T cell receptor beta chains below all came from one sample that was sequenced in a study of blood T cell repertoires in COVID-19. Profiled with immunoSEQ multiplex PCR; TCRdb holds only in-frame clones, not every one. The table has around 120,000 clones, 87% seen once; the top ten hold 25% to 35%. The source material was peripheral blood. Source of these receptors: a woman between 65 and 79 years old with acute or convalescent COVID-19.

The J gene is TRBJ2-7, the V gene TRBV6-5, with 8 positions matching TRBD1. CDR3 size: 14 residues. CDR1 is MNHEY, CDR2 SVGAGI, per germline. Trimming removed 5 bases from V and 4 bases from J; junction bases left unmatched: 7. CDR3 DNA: TGTGCCAGCAGTCGCGGACAGGGCGTGTACGAGCAGTACTTC. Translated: CASSRGQGVYEQYF.

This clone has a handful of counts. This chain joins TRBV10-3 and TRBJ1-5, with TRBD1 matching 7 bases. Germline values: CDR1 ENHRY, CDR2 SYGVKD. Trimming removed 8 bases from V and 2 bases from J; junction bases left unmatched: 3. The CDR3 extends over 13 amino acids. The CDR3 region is CAIQGQGNQPQHF. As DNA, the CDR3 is TGTGCCATCCAAGGACAGGGCAATCAGCCCCAGCATTTT.

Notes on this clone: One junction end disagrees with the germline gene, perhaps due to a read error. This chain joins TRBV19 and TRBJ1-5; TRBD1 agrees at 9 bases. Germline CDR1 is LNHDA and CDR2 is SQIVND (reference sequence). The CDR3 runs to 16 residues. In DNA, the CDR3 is TGTGCCAGTAGTACGTTAAGGACAGGGGCGCCGTCCCTTTTGGATTTT. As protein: CASSTLRTGAPSLLDF.

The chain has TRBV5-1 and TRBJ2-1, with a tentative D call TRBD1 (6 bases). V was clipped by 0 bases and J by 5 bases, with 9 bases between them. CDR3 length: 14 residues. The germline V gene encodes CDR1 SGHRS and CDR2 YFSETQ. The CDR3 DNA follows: TGCGCCAGCAGCTTGGGGGGACAAGACAATGAGCAGTTCTTC. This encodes CASSLGGQDNEQFF.

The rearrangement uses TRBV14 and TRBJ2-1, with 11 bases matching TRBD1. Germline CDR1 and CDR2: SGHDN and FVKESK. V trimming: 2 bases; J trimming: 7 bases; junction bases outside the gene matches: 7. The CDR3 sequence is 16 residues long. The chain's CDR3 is CASSQFLGTGGNEQFF. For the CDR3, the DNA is TGTGCCAGCAGCCAATTTCTTGGGACAGGGGGGAATGAGCAGTTCTTC.

The DNA for the CDR3 is TGTGCCAGCTCCCCCGCTCAAGGAGATTACGAGCAGTACTTC. Translating it yields CASSPAQGDYEQYF. This sequence joins TRBV18 and TRBJ2-7; no clear D gene. The ends were cut back, 6 bases at V and 4 bases at J, with 16 bases in the middle. Germline V gene data show CDR1 as KGHSH and CDR2 as LQKENI. The CDR3 is 14 amino acids.

In nucleotides, the CDR3 is TGTGCCAGCAGTGGGGGACAGAAACCTACGGACTATGGCTACACCTTC. Translation: CASSGGQKPTDYGYTF. The V and J genes are TRBV28 and TRBJ1-2; 7 bases map to TRBD1. The germline V gene has CDR1 MDHEN and CDR2 SYDVKM. Unmatched junction bases numbered 12, after V lost 5 bases and J lost 3 bases. The CDR3 is 16 amino acids.

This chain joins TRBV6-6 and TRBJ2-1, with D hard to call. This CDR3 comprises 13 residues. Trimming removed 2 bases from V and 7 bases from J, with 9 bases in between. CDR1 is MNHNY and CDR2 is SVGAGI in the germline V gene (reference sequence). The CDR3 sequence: CASSYPGLNEQFF. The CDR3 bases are TGTGCCAGCAGTTACCCCGGTCTTAATGAGCAGTTCTTC.

The CDR3 spells CASSLAGGTIQYF. The CDR3 DNA reads TGTGCCAGCAGCTTAGCGGGGGGGACTATTCAGTACTTC. The chain employs TRBV13 and TRBJ2-4; TRBD2 agrees at 8 bases. The V gene end was trimmed by 1 base and the J gene end by 10 bases; junction bases not matched to a gene: 3. CDR1 and CDR2 from the germline V gene are PRHDT and FYEKMQ (reference sequence). The CDR3 length is 13 residues.